A single sample is the source of the 16 T cell receptor beta chains below, sequenced in a study of spatial heterogeneity in lung cancer. As for time point: sample taken at primary tumor resection. MiXCR, applied by TCRdb to the 5' RACE reads, yields one record per CDR3 protein. This table holds some 96,000 distinct CDR3 sequences, around 4.8% found once. General study points: The study found that expanded intratumoral alpha and beta TCR counts tracked tumor mutation counts.

No antigen has been assigned to these receptors. The sample consisted of lung tumor tissue, taken at surgery. Receptors were obtained from a male donor with early-stage non-small cell lung cancer.

This clonotype has at least ten counts. The rearrangement joins TRBV5-1 to TRBJ1-2, with D possibly matching TRBD1 (5 bases). Germline V lookup: CDR1 SGHRS, CDR2 YFSETQ. V lost 0 bases, J lost 0 bases, and 15 bases lay in between. The CDR3 runs 17 residues. In DNA form, the CDR3 reads TGCGCCAGCAGCTTGGATATCCTTGGGACCACTAACTATGGCTACACCTTC. Amino acid sequence: CASSLDILGTTNYGYTF.

In its sample, this clonotype was seen many times. The chain uses TRBV29-1 and TRBJ2-7; unclear D gene. Deletions cut 4 bases from V and 0 bases from J, with 7 bases between. This CDR3 is built from 12 residues. Looked up from germline, CDR1 is SQVTM and CDR2 is ANQGSEA. This chain's CDR3 is CSVGVSSYEQYF. Written as DNA, the CDR3 is TGCAGCGTTGGCGTGAGCTCCTACGAGCAGTACTTC.

V and J are TRBV11-2 and TRBJ2-1; TRBD2 agrees at 13 bases. Germline trimming cut 4 bases from V and 0 bases from J; bases unmatched to any gene: 15. The CDR3 totals 21 residues. Germline V gives CDR1 SGHAT, CDR2 FQNNGV. For the CDR3, the DNA is TGTGCCAGCAGCTCTCTCGGCGGGACTAGCGGGACCCCTAGCTCCTACAATGAGCAGTTCTTC. Its protein is CASSSLGGTSGTPSSYNEQFF.

This clonotype was observed many times. V gene TRBV28 combines with J gene TRBJ2-6; 7 nucleotides match TRBD2. CDR3 length equals 17 residues. J gave up 4 bases and V 6 bases, and 12 bases lay outside the gene matches. Germline CDR1 reads MDHEN; CDR2 reads SYDVKM. This CDR3 reads CASRMTGGWSGANVLTF. CDR3 nucleotide sequence: TGTGCCAGCAGGATGACGGGGGGTTGGTCCGGGGCCAACGTCCTGACTTTC.

In this sample, this clonotype turned up many times. The rearrangement links TRBV28 to TRBJ2-4; TRBD1 agrees at 8 bases. V shed 7 bases and J 3 bases; nucleotides not matched to a gene: 8. The CDR3 totals 15 residues. Germline values: CDR1 MDHEN, CDR2 SYDVKM. CDR3 sequence reads: CASTVTGAGKNIQYF. For the CDR3, the DNA is TGTGCCAGCACCGTGACAGGGGCTGGCAAAAACATTCAGTACTTC.

This clonotype was seen ten or more times. The chain uses TRBV28 and TRBJ1-6, with D hard to call. Germline V lookup: CDR1 MDHEN, CDR2 SYDVKM. This CDR3 is 12 amino acids long. V lost 4 bases and J 8 bases, leaving 6 bases between the germline ends. The DNA for the CDR3 is TGTGCCAGCAGTTATGGAGATTCACCCCTCCACTTT. Encoded protein: CASSYGDSPLHF.

This clonotype was recorded many times. V usage is TRBV28 and J usage is TRBJ1-1; TRBD1 agrees at 8 bases. The V and J ends lost 6 bases and 6 bases, in that order; junction bases with no gene match: 3. Germline V gene sequence: CDR1 MDHEN, CDR2 SYDVKM. The CDR3 runs 12 residues. CDR3 sequence: CASRGTGPEAFF. The CDR3 bases are TGTGCCAGCAGGGGGACAGGTCCTGAAGCTTTCTTT.

This clonotype was detected many times. The gene calls are TRBV4-2 and TRBJ2-5; 13 nucleotides line up with TRBD2. CDR1 is LGHNA, CDR2 YNFKEQ, per germline. The CDR3 sequence is 17 residues long. V shed 4 bases and J 2 bases; nucleotides not matched to a gene: 7. The CDR3 DNA follows: TGTGCCAGCAGCCCCCGGACTAGCGGGAGTCGGCAAGAGACCCAGTACTTC. It translates to CASSPRTSGSRQETQYF.

The table lists this clonotype with many counts. The chain is built from TRBV6-5 and TRBJ1-4; D gene ambiguous. Trimming took off 3 bases at V and 8 bases at J, with 13 bases between the two ends. The V gene's germline CDR1 is MNHEY and CDR2 SVGAGI. This CDR3 has 14 amino acids. As DNA, the CDR3 is TGTGCCAGCAGTTATGGGCCCTCGGCGGAAAAACTGTTTTTT. This codes for CASSYGPSAEKLFF.

This clonotype was seen repeatedly, ten times or more. The rearrangement links TRBV28 to TRBJ1-2; D is undetermined. Germline V gene data show CDR1 as MDHEN and CDR2 as SYDVKM. V lost 5 bases and J lost 2, with 6 bases in between. The CDR3 is 12 residues long. Written as DNA, the CDR3 is TGTGCCAGCAGTCTGAAGAACTATGGCTACACCTTC. It is translated as CASSLKNYGYTF.

Comments on this clonotype: An end of the junction does not agree with germline; a read error may underlie this. CDR3 protein: CASSSGLAGAPQATF. The CDR3 DNA sequence: TGTGCCAGCAGCTCGGGACTAGCGGGAGCCCCTCAGGCAACTTTC. The chain has TRBV11-2 and TRBJ2-1; TRBD2 aligns across 14 bases. Germline CDR1 is SGHAT and CDR2 is FQNNGV. The length of the CDR3 is 15 residues.

Ten or more counts support this clonotype. V gene TRBV7-9 combines with J gene TRBJ1-1, with D unresolved. Germline-derived CDR1 and CDR2 are SEHNR and FQNEAQ (reference sequence). CDR3 length: 14 amino acids. Deletions cut 6 bases from V and 5 bases from J, with 16 bases between. CDR3 bases: TGTGCCAGCAGAAACGGGATGGTCGAGACTGAAGCTTTCTTT. It translates to CASRNGMVETEAFF.

This clonotype was detected only a few times. The rearrangement joins TRBV5-5 to TRBJ2-6; D is unclear. Per the germline V gene, CDR1 is SGHKS and CDR2 is YYEKEE (reference sequence). The V end was cut by 3 bases, the J end by 0 bases, with 10 bases between. The CDR3 runs to 16 residues. The DNA of the CDR3 is TGTGCCAGCAGCTGGGAACAGTACTCTGGGGCCAACGTCCTGACTTTC. This codes for CASSWEQYSGANVLTF.

Many counts were recorded for this clonotype. CDR3 coding DNA: TGCGCCAGCAGCCCCTACTCTAGCGGGACCTACAATGAGCAGTTCTTC. It translates to CASSPYSSGTYNEQFF. The chain recombines TRBV4-1 with TRBJ2-1; TRBD2 agrees at 9 bases. The CDR3 totals 16 residues. Germline-derived CDR1 and CDR2 are MGHRA and YSYEKL. J lost 2 bases, V lost 4 bases, and 6 bases had no gene match.

This clonotype was seen ten or more times. This chain joins TRBV7-9 and TRBJ1-2; D gene unclear. The CDR3 runs to 14 residues. CDR1 and CDR2 from the germline V gene are SEHNR and FQNEAQ (reference sequence). V lost 2 bases to trimming and J lost 4 bases, with 11 bases between them. This CDR3 reads CASSLPGRGYGYTF. CDR3 DNA sequence: TGTGCCAGCAGCTTACCTGGGCGGGGCTATGGCTACACCTTC.

In the case of this clonotype: Since a much larger clone is just one base distant, this may be a read error. The chain recombines TRBV11-3 with TRBJ2-3; D uncertain. This CDR3 spans 15 amino acids. Trimming removed 10 bases at V and 3 bases at J, with 20 bases between. The germline V gene has CDR1 SGHNT and CDR2 YENEEA. The CDR3 protein is CAIFGRSTPTDTQYF. The CDR3, as DNA: TGTGCCATCTTTGGCAGAAGTACACCGACAGATACGCAGTATTTT. Filled out from reference TRBV11-3 and TRBJ2-3, the complete variable domain reads EAGVVQSPRYKIIEKKQPVAFWCNPISGHNTLYWYLQNLGQGPELLIRYENEEAVDDSQLPKDRFSAERLKGVDSTLKIQPAELGDSAVYLCAIFGRSTPTDTQYFGPGTRLTVL.